This T cell receptor (beta chain) comes out of a study of OX40 agonist ivuxolimab in advanced cancers. This clone was detected only once. Its antigen remains unknown. In the same sample, other DNA sequences code for this CDR3. Points from the study as a whole: Clonal expansion in partial responders at 0.1-3.0 mg/kg ranked among the lowest. Among T cells, CD8+ cells averaged more expanded clones than CD4+ cells.

Some clones are missing from TCRdb's copy, which holds only in-frame ones; the method was immunoSEQ multiplex PCR. The sample records about 74,000 clones, approximately 84% being singletons. There are 12 residues in the CDR3. V was trimmed by 6 bases and J by 2 bases, leaving 6 bases between them. Germline-derived CDR1 and CDR2 are SNHLY and FYNNEI. The TCR sequence derives from an adult with an advanced solid tumor such as melanoma, head and neck, liver or kidney cancer. The material sequenced was CD4+ or CD8+ T cells sorted from blood, taken in a trial of the OX40 agonist ivuxolimab. This chain links TRBV2 with TRBJ2-3; D ambiguous. CDR3 sequence (DNA): TGTGCCAGCAGACCAGACACAGATACGCAGTATTTT. This codes for CASRPDTDTQYF.